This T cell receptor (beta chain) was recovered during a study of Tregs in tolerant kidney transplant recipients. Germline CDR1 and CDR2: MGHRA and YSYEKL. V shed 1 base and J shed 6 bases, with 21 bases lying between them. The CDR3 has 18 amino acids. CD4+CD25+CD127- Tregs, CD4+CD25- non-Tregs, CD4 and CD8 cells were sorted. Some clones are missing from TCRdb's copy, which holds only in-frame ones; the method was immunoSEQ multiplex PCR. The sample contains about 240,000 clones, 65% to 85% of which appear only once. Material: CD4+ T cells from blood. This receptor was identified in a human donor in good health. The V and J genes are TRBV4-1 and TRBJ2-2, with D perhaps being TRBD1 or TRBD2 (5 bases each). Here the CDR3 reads CASSQVVPWGGWPGELFF. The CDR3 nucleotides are TGCGCCAGCAGCCAAGTCGTACCCTGGGGCGGGTGGCCCGGGGAGCTGTTTTTT.